This TCR delta chain was observed in a study of Vδ1+ human thymocytes. Study-wide findings and caveats: In the thymus, TRG and TRD repertoires looked highly polyclonal with Gaussian CDR3 lengths. Unexpected Vdelta2 sequences could cause misinterpretation of bulk repertoire data.

With regard to this clone: Its antigen is unknown. A read error may produce the germline difference seen at one junction end.

This CDR3 is built from 21 residues. The V gene's germline CDR1 is TSWWSYY and CDR2 QGS. Extracted RNA was reverse transcribed into cDNA. Pooled V-gene forward primers with one constant-region reverse primer generated the CDR3 amplicons by multiplex PCR. TCRdb reanalysed the multiplex PCR reads with CATT. The data show 50,000 to 60,000 delta-chain clones, with roughly 15% seen just once and 0.39% held by the top ten. The chain is built from TRDV1 and TRDJ1, with D perhaps matching TRDD3 (5 bases). The TCR originated in a girl less than two years old who had congenital heart surgery. Input material: Vdelta1+ gamma-delta thymocytes from the thymus. Noted subset: FACS-sorted CD3+ TCRalphabeta- TCRVdelta1+ TCRVdelta2- thymocytes. CDR3 DNA: TGTGCTGTTGGGGACCCACCCCATCCTCCACCAATACTGAGGTACACCGATAAACTCATCTTT. Its protein product is CAVGDPPHPPPILRYTDKLIF.